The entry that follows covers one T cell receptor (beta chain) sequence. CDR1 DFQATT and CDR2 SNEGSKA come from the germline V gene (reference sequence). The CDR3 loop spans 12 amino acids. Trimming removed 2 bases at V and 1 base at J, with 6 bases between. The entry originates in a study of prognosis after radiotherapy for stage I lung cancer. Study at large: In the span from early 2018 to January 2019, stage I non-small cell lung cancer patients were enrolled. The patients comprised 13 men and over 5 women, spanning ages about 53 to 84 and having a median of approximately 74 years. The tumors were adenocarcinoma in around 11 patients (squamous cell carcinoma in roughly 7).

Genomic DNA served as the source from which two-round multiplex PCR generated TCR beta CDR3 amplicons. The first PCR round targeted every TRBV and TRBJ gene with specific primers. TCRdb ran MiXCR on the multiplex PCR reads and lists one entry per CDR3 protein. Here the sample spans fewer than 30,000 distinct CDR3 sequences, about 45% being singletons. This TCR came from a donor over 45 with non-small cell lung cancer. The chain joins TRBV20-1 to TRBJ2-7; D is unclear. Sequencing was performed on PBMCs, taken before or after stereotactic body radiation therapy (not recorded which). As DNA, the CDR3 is TGCAGTGCTAGATTGCAGTCCTACGAGCAGTACTTC. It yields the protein CSARLQSYEQYF.